Listed below are T cell receptor beta chains from one sample, sequenced in a study of cytomegalovirus exposure and HLA in healthy donors. Sequenced by immunoSEQ multiplex PCR; TCRdb stores in-frame clones only, minus some. The table includes fewer than 150,000 clones, approximately 80% detected once. Material: PBMCs. The source of these receptors is a man aged 50-60 years in good health and CMV-seronegative. Each CDR3 is given with its conserved first and last residue. A D gene is named only where the DNA matches it firmly. Expanded clones are given a class, and other clones once, few, many or no size at all.

. | TRBJ1-1 | TRBV5-1 | TRBD1 | 14 | CASSLARGQTEAFF | TGCGCCAGCAGCTTGGCAAGGGGGCAAACTGAAGCTTTCTTT
once | TRBJ2-5 | TRBV13 | TRBD2 | 14 | CASSFGGSRETQYF | TGTGCCAGCAGCTTTGGCGGGAGTCGGGAGACCCAGTACTTC
. | TRBJ2-7 | TRBV28 | TRBD1 | 14 | CASSLSGTGGKQYF | TGTGCCAGCAGCCTCTCCGGGACAGGGGGCAAGCAGTACTTC
. | TRBJ2-1 | TRBV29-1 | TRBD2 | 15 | CSVEDLAGGPNEQFF | TGCAGCGTTGAAGATCTAGCGGGAGGGCCCAATGAGCAGTTCTTC
. | TRBJ1-1 | TRBV16 | . | 14 | CASSNIEGGTEAFF | TGTGCCAGCAGCAACATCGAAGGGGGCACTGAAGCTTTCTTT
. | TRBJ2-7 | TRBV18 | TRBD1 | 14 | CASSLSGTGYEQYF | TGTGCCAGCTCACTCTCCGGGACAGGCTACGAGCAGTACTTC
. | TRBJ2-2 | TRBV28 | TRBD2 | 14 | CASSPGGDTGELFF | TGTGCCAGCAGCCCCGGGGGGGACACCGGGGAGCTGTTTTTT
. | TRBJ2-7 | TRBV27 | . | 14 | CASSSRDSHYEQYF | TGTGCCAGCAGTTCGCGGGACAGCCACTACGAGCAGTACTTC
. | TRBJ1-4 | TRBV5-4 | . | 15 | CASSQRPATNEKLFF | TGTGCCAGCAGCCAGAGGCCTGCAACTAATGAAAAACTGTTTTTT
. | TRBJ1-2 | TRBV29-1 | TRBD1 | 14 | CSVRRTGEWYGYTF | TGCAGCGTAAGGAGGACAGGGGAATGGTATGGCTACACCTTC
once | TRBJ2-1 | TRBV7-2 | TRBD2 | 18 | CASSPPGLAGENYNEQFF | TGTGCCAGCAGCCCCCCGGGACTAGCGGGAGAAAACTACAATGAGCAGTTCTTC
. | TRBJ2-1 | TRBV28 | . | 14 | CASSLASTYNEQFF | TGTGCCAGCAGTTTGGCTAGTACCTACAATGAGCAGTTCTTC
. | TRBJ2-3 | TRBV18 | . | 16 | CASSPPLAGATDTQYF | TGTGCCAGCTCACCACCGCTGGCAGGGGCCACAGATACGCAGTATTTT
. | TRBJ1-4 | TRBV5-1 | TRBD1 | 16 | CASSYSDRGRGEKLFF | TGCGCCAGCAGCTACTCGGACAGGGGGCGAGGTGAAAAACTGTTTTTT
. | TRBJ2-7 | TRBV5-8 | TRBD1 | 18 | CASSTVWDRGIGNYEQYF | TGTGCCAGCAGTACAGTATGGGACAGGGGTATAGGGAACTACGAGCAGTACTTC
. | TRBJ2-7 | TRBV5-4 | TRBD2 | 15 | CASSFSGTLSYEQYF | TGTGCCAGCAGCTTTAGCGGGACCCTCTCCTACGAGCAGTACTTC
. | TRBJ1-6 | TRBV15 | . | 16 | CATSRDLNRLNSPLHF | TGTGCCACCAGCAGAGATCTCAACAGGCTCAATTCACCCCTCCACTTT
. | TRBJ2-7 | TRBV6-5 | . | 12 | CASSSGSYEQYF | TGTGCCAGCAGTTCAGGATCCTACGAGCAGTACTTC
few | TRBJ1-1 | TRBV28 | TRBD1 | 12 | CASSRQGFEAFF | TGTGCCAGCAGTAGACAGGGATTTGAAGCTTTCTTT
. | TRBJ2-2 | TRBV28 | . | 13 | CALAHPSTGELFF | TGTGCCCTGGCGCACCCTAGCACCGGGGAGCTGTTTTTT
. | TRBJ2-3 | TRBV30 | TRBD2 | 12 | CAWTGGTDTQYF | TGTGCCTGGACGGGAGGTACAGATACGCAGTATTTT
. | TRBJ2-3 | TRBV6-4 | . | 15 | CASSKEQGGTDTQYF | TGTGCCAGCAGTAAGGAACAGGGCGGGACAGATACGCAGTATTTT
. | TRBJ2-7 | TRBV4-3 | . | 17 | CASSQDSVGQGMNEQYF | TGCGCCAGCAGCCAAGACTCTGTAGGGCAGGGGATGAACGAGCAGTACTTC
. | TRBJ2-2 | TRBV6-1 | TRBD2 | 15 | CASSESGRAPGELFF | TGTGCCAGCAGTGAGAGCGGGAGGGCCCCCGGGGAGCTGTTTTTT
. | TRBJ1-4 | TRBV27 | TRBD1 | 14 | CASTYRGRGEKLFF | TGTGCCAGCACCTACAGGGGAAGGGGAGAAAAACTGTTTTTT
. | TRBJ2-7 | TRBV28 | . | 14 | CASVPGGNPYEQYF | TGTGCCAGCGTTCCTGGGGGGAATCCCTACGAGCAGTACTTC
. | TRBJ2-3 | TRBV5-1 | TRBD2 | 17 | CASSFTLAGEATDTQYF | TGCGCCAGCAGCTTTACTCTAGCGGGAGAGGCGACAGATACGCAGTATTTT
. | TRBJ2-3 | TRBV5-4 | . | 14 | CASSSGIHTDTQYF | TGTGCCAGCAGCTCCGGGATACACACAGATACGCAGTATTTT
. | TRBJ1-2 | TRBV7-9 | TRBD1 | 12 | CASSYDRARYTF | TGTGCCAGCAGCTACGACAGGGCTCGCTACACCTTC
. | TRBJ2-3 | TRBV6-6 | TRBD2 | 16 | CASSYGTSGYTDTQYF | TGTGCCAGCAGTTACGGGACTAGCGGTTACACAGATACGCAGTATTTT
. | TRBJ2-1 | TRBV28 | . | 13 | CASSLGGDPGEFF | TGTGCCAGCAGTTTAGGGGGCGACCCAGGGGAGTTCTTC
. | TRBJ1-3 | TRBV18 | . | 19 | CASSPRQGNSGASGNTIYF | TGTGCCAGCTCACCGAGGCAGGGGAATAGTGGGGCCTCTGGAAACACCATATATTTT
. | TRBJ2-1 | TRBV19 | TRBD2 | 14 | CASSITGGINEQFF | TGTGCCAGTAGTATCACGGGAGGGATCAATGAGCAGTTCTTC
once | TRBJ1-5 | TRBV30 | . | 13 | CAWSPSVYQPQHF | TGTGCCTGGAGTCCCTCAGTTTATCAGCCCCAGCATTTT
. | TRBJ2-4 | TRBV11-1 | TRBD1 | 15 | CASSRSTGISNIQYF | TGTGCCAGCAGCCGATCGACAGGGATATCGAACATTCAGTACTTC
. | TRBJ2-7 | TRBV9 | . | 15 | CASSGGTGFTYEQYF | TGTGCCAGCAGCGGAGGTACTGGATTCACCTACGAGCAGTACTTC
. | TRBJ1-1 | TRBV10-3 | TRBD1 | 14 | CAISPGQQNTEAFF | TGTGCCATCAGCCCGGGACAGCAGAACACTGAAGCTTTCTTT
. | TRBJ2-7 | TRBV2 | . | 12 | CASREDSYEQYF | TGTGCCAGCAGAGAGGACAGCTACGAGCAGTACTTC